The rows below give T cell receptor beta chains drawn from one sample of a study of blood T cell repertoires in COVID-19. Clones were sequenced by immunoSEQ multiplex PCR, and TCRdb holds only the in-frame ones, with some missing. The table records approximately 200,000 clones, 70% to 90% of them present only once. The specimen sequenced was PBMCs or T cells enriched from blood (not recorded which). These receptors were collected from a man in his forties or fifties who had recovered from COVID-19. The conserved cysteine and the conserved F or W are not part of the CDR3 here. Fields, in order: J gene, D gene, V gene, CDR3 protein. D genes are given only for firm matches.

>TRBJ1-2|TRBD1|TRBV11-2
ASSLTDRGHGYT
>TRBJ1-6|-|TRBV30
AWRDYRERPLAYNSPLH
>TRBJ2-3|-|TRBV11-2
ASSQDYNTDTQY
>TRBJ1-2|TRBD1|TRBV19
ATTATGQERYGYT
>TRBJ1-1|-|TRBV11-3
ASSPPGNTEAF
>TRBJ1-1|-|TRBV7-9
ASSLKTGNTEAF
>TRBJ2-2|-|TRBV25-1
ASARTVSGELF
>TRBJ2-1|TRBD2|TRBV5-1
ASSLGSSGRAGFEQF
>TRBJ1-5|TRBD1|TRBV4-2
ASSQGDDRGAVH
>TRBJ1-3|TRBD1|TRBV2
ASRPNRDRGHTIY
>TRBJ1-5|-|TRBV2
ASRRTVSNQPQH
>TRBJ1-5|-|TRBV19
ASIQAGEGKPQH
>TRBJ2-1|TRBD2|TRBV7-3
ASSLGLAGVHEQF
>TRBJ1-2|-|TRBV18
ASSQSTANYGYT
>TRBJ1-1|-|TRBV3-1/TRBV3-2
ASSREGGDTEAF
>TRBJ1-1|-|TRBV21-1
ASSCHRDRDTEAF
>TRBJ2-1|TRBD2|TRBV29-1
SPRTSHNEQF
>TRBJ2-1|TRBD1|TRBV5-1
ASSLGPGQNNNEQF
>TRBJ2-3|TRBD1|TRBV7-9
ASRDRAPDTQY
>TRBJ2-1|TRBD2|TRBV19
ASSIAAGGLYNEQF
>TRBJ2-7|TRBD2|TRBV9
ASSVTGGVEQY
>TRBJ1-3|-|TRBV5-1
ASSLESGTRNTIY
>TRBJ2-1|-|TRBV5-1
ASSLAPTARNEQF
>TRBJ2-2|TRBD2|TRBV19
ASNPRPSGGNTGELF
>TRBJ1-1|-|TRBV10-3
AIRGGEAGSNTEAF
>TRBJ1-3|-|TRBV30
AWIPAQDALSGNTIY
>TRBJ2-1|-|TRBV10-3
AISNTGWNEQF
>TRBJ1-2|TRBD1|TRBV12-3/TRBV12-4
ASSLQGPVGYT
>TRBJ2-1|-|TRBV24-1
ATSEPGYNEQF
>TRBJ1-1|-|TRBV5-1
ASNLDNQGTEAF
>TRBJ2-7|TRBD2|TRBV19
ASSIFSGLSYEQY
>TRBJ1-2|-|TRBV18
ASSPPPQSYGYT
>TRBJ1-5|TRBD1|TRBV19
ASRRGRNQPQH
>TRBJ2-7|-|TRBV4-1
ASSPAGGRSEQY
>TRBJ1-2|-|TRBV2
ASSERGMGGYT
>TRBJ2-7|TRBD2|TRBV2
ASIITSGYEQY
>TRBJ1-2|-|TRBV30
AWRKQGVDYGYT
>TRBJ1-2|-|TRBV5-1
ASSPAGDTTRGYT
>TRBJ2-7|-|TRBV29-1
SVVIDHGSYEQY
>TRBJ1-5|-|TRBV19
ASTLPNRPNQPQH
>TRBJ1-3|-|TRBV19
ASSRPGNSGNTIY
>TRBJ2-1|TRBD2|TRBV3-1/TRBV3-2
ASSPEGRGRGGNEQF
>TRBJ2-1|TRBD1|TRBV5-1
ASRTGGLYNEQF
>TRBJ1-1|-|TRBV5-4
ASSPWTAMNTEAF
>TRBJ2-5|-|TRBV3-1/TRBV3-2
ASSPRVGSSSETQY
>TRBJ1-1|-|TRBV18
ASSPPYSGANTEAF
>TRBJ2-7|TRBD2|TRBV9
ASSTGGLSSYEQY
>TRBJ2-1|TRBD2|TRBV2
ASSVPRSGGASYNEQF
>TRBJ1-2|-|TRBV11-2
ASSGLSFGYT
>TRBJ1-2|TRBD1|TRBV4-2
ASSQEGNRGYGYT
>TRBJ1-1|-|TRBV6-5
ASSLQEKGPVQAF
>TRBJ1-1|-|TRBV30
AWGAGLLNTEAF
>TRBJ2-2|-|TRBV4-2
ASSPRTDTGELF